These 25 T cell receptor beta chains were sequenced from one sample in a study of Graves' ophthalmopathy and Graves' hyperthyroidism. Amplification targeted the TCR beta CDR3 regions, with RNA transcripts as the source material. The library came from an HTBI-primed first-round RT-PCR and a second-round multiplex PCR. A single record per CDR3 protein comes from TCRdb applying MiXCR to the multiplex PCR reads. This sample has hundreds of thousands of distinct CDR3 sequences, with 22% found just once. Sequenced: peripheral blood. The receptor source for this set is a woman between 18 and 29 years old with stable Graves' hyperthyroidism. Some clones in this sample may be carry-over from other donors' samples.

This clonotype occurred many times. CDR3 residues: CASSPYRNTGELFF. The CDR3 nucleotides are TGTGCCAGCAGCCCTTATCGGAACACCGGGGAGCTGTTTTTT. V and J are TRBV7-2 and TRBJ2-2; D not resolved. V lost 5 bases and J 1 base, leaving 8 bases between the germline ends. Per the germline V gene, CDR1 is SGHTA and CDR2 is FQGNSA. This CDR3 is built from 14 residues.

This clonotype was counted ten times or more. The chain links TRBV6-2 or TRBV6-3 to TRBJ1-2, with D possibly being TRBD1 (5 bases). This CDR3 has 15 residues. V was shortened by 7 bases and J by 2 bases, with 17 bases between the two germline ends. The germline gives CDR1 MNHEY, CDR2 SVGEGT. CDR3: CASTSYGAGNYGYTF. The CDR3 nucleotides are TGTGCCAGCACCTCCTATGGGGCAGGGAACTATGGCTACACCTTC.

V gene TRBV27 combines with J gene TRBJ2-7; 8 bases fit TRBD1. The CDR3 length is 18 residues. From germline, CDR1 is MNHEY and CDR2 SMNVEV (reference sequence). With V trimmed by 3 bases and J by 3 bases, 16 bases remained unmatched. The CDR3 DNA sequence: TGTGCCAGCAGTTTTTCCGGACAGGGTTGGGGACAACGCTACGAGCAGTACTTC. It yields the protein CASSFSGQGWGQRYEQYF.

In its sample, this clonotype was seen a few times. V and J are TRBV20-1 and TRBJ2-5; 11 positions match TRBD1. V lost 3 bases, J lost 3 bases, and 6 bases stayed unmatched. This CDR3 spans 15 amino acids. Germline V gene lookup returns CDR1 DFQATT and CDR2 SNEGSKA (reference sequence). The DNA for the CDR3 is TGCAGTGCTAGTCTAGCGGGACAGGGGGAAGAGACCCAGTACTTC. As protein: CSASLAGQGEETQYF.

The sample holds many counts of this clonotype. The chain uses TRBV15 and TRBJ2-7; D is unresolved. Germline CDR1 reads LNHNV; CDR2 reads YYDKDF (reference sequence). The CDR3 contains 14 residues. The germline V and J ends were trimmed by 3 bases and 3 bases, with 12 bases remaining between them. CDR3 bases: TGTGCCACCAGCAGTTGGACGGCCCTCTACGAGCAGTACTTC. This encodes CATSSWTALYEQYF.

This clonotype appeared a few times. The V gene is TRBV28, the J gene TRBJ2-5, with 13 bases that match TRBD2. Germline V gives CDR1 MDHEN, CDR2 SYDVKM. V shed 6 bases, J shed 5 bases, and the junction held 6 bases outside the gene matches. CDR3 length: 15 residues. The CDR3 protein is CASSQGTSGEETQYF. CDR3 in DNA: TGTGCCAGCAGCCAGGGGACTAGCGGGGAGGAGACCCAGTACTTC.

This clonotype has ten or more counts. V is TRBV12-3 or TRBV12-4 and J is TRBJ1-2; possibly TRBD1 for D (6 bases). The CDR3 totals 14 residues. V gave up 5 bases and J gave up 5 bases, with 15 bases separating them. DNA for the CDR3: TGTGCCAGCAGTCCCAGGGCCAGGGGTTATGGCTACACCTTC. Its translation is CASSPRARGYGYTF.

This chain links TRBV29-1 with TRBJ2-6; no firm D call. CDR3 length equals 14 residues. Germline V gives CDR1 SQVTM, CDR2 ANQGSEA. The ends were cut back, 3 bases at V and 2 bases at J, with 8 bases in the middle. DNA of the CDR3: TGCAGCGTTGAGGGTGGAACTGGGGCCAACGTCCTGACTTTC. Translated, it gives CSVEGGTGANVLTF.

This clonotype was recorded many times. V is TRBV6-1 and J is TRBJ1-2; no firm D call. Germline values: CDR1 MNHNS, CDR2 SASEGT. There are 13 residues in the CDR3. The V end was cut by 6 bases, the J end by 1 base, with 9 bases between. CDR3 region: CASRLDFNYGYTF. DNA of the CDR3: TGTGCCAGCAGATTGGACTTTAACTATGGCTACACCTTC.

This clonotype was seen at least ten times. The rearrangement uses TRBV6-2 or TRBV6-3 and TRBJ2-5; tentative D call: TRBD2 (5 bases). The J call is uncertain, as TRBJ2-4 better fits the DNA end. Germline assignment: CDR1 MNHEY and CDR2 SVGEGT. The CDR3 is 18 amino acids. The DNA for the CDR3 is TGTGCCAGCAGTTACTCGATAGCCGAGGAGTTGGAGGAAAACATTCAGTACTTC. This translates into CASSYSIAEELEENIQYF.

The chain joins TRBV27 to TRBJ1-2; D gene ambiguous. This CDR3 is built from 13 residues. V lost 6 bases and J 4 bases, leaving 12 bases between the germline ends. The germline CDR1 and CDR2 sequences are MNHEY and SMNVEV (reference sequence). As DNA, the CDR3 is TGTGCCAGCAGGGGGAGTGGGCTCTATGGCTACACCTTC. Residues: CASRGSGLYGYTF.

The table lists this clonotype with many counts. This chain joins TRBV20-1 and TRBJ2-7; perhaps TRBD1 as D (5 bases). Germline V CDR1 and CDR2: DFQATT, SNEGSKA (reference sequence). V was clipped by 4 bases and J by 0 bases, with 13 bases between them. The CDR3 contains 14 residues. In DNA form, the CDR3 reads TGCAGTGCTAAAGTAGGGGCGAGCTCCTACGAGCAGTACTTC. Residues: CSAKVGASSYEQYF.

This clonotype has ten or more counts. The genes are TRBV28 and TRBJ2-7; 10 bases fit TRBD1. The CDR3 length is 16 residues. V was clipped by 1 base and J by 1 base; unmatched bases: 4. The germline V gene encodes CDR1 MDHEN and CDR2 SYDVKM. The CDR3 spells CASSLSGQGRSYEQYF. The CDR3 coding sequence is TGTGCCAGCAGTTTATCGGGACAGGGGAGGTCCTACGAGCAGTACTTC.

The chain has TRBV4-1 and TRBJ1-1, with a tentative D call TRBD1 (5 bases). The V end lost 1 base, the J end lost 0 bases, and 15 bases lay between the germline ends. CDR1 and CDR2 from the germline V gene are MGHRA and YSYEKL. This CDR3 region has 17 residues. The CDR3 sequence: CASSQGGVREMNTEAFF. CDR3 in DNA: TGCGCCAGCAGCCAAGGGGGCGTAAGGGAAATGAACACTGAAGCTTTCTTT.

The CDR3 bases are TGCGCCAGCAGCATACAGAATTCTCAAAGCTCCTACGAGCAGTACTTC. Amino acids: CASSIQNSQSSYEQYF. The chain combines TRBV5-1 with TRBJ2-7; D is unclear. Trimming took 4 bases from V and 0 from J, leaving 17 bases between them. CDR1 SGHRS and CDR2 YFSETQ come from the germline V gene. The length of the CDR3 is 16 residues.

This clonotype showed up many times. This chain connects TRBV30 to TRBJ2-7; D might be TRBD1 or TRBD2, each matching 5 bases. Germline-derived CDR1 and CDR2 are GTSNPN and SVGIG (reference sequence). Trimming took 0 bases from V and 3 from J, leaving 9 bases between them. The CDR3 has 13 amino acids. CDR3 in amino acids: CAWSVMGVYEQYF. CDR3 nucleotides: TGTGCCTGGAGTGTAATGGGGGTCTACGAGCAGTACTTC.

This clonotype was recorded many times. The chain recombines TRBV20-1 with TRBJ2-7; no clear D. There are 11 residues in the CDR3. CDR1 is DFQATT, CDR2 SNEGSKA, per germline (reference sequence). CDR3 nucleotide sequence: TGCAGCGGCGTAGCCTCCTACGAGCAGTACTTC. Amino acid sequence: CSGVASYEQYF.

This clonotype was recorded a few times. This chain uses TRBV5-1 with TRBJ2-7, with TRBD2 as a possible D gene (7 bases). Between the trimmed V and J ends, which lost 0 bases and 4 bases, there was a span of 20 bases. Looked up from germline, CDR1 is SGHRS and CDR2 is YFSETQ. The CDR3 has 17 amino acids. CDR3 nucleotide sequence: TGCGCCAGCAGCTTGGCCCTGGGAGGGGGGGCGAGTTACGAGCAGTACTTC. Its protein is CASSLALGGGASYEQYF.

This clonotype has at least ten counts. V usage is TRBV25-1 and J usage is TRBJ2-7, with TRBD2 identical over 8 bases. V lost 3 bases to trimming and J lost 7 bases; unmatched junction nucleotides: 8. The CDR3 loop spans 14 amino acids. Germline CDR1 and CDR2: MGHDK and SYGVNS. DNA for the CDR3: TGTGCCAGCAGTGATCGGACTAGCCTAGGAGAGCAGTACTTC. The encoded protein is CASSDRTSLGEQYF.

This clonotype has at least ten counts. The V call is TRBV6-2 or TRBV6-3, the J call TRBJ2-7, with TRBD2 matching 13 bases. CDR1 is MNHEY, CDR2 SVGEGT, per germline. The CDR3 extends over 18 amino acids. Unmatched junction bases numbered 14, after V lost 6 bases and J lost 3 bases. The CDR3 DNA reads TGTGCCAGCAGGGGCTGGACTAGCGGGAGCCCCCCATACTACGAGCAGTACTTC. It is translated as CASRGWTSGSPPYYEQYF.

Of note for this clonotype: This clone may be a read error of a much larger clone one base away. The V gene is TRBV15, the J gene TRBJ2-3; no definite D call. Per germline, CDR1 LNHNV and CDR2 YYDKDF (reference sequence). The CDR3 contains 15 residues. This CDR3 reads CVTSRDWSSTDTQYF. The DNA of the CDR3 is TGTGTCACCAGCAGAGATTGGAGTAGCACAGATACGCAGTATTTT.

This clonotype was counted ten times or more. V is TRBV30 and J is TRBJ2-2, with TRBD2 matching 13 bases. The CDR3 loop spans 14 amino acids. J was trimmed by 4 bases and V by 7 bases; bases with no gene match: 3. Germline V gene lookup returns CDR1 GTSNPN and CDR2 SVGIG (reference sequence). CDR3 DNA sequence: TGTGCCTCCCGACTAGCGGGGGGCACCGGGGAGCTGTTTTTT. Its protein product is CASRLAGGTGELFF.

V and J are TRBV2 and TRBJ1-1; no clear D. Germline V gene sequence: CDR1 SNHLY, CDR2 FYNNEI. Trimming stripped 10 bases from V and 5 bases from J, with 17 bases between. The CDR3 length is 13 residues. CDR3 sequence: CANAQTPGTEAFF. The CDR3, as DNA: TGTGCCAACGCACAGACACCCGGGACTGAAGCTTTCTTT.

The chain links TRBV18 to TRBJ2-5; D gene ambiguous. Between the trimmed V and J ends, which lost 3 bases and 0 bases, there was a span of 8 bases. The CDR3 has 14 residues. Germline V gene sequence: CDR1 KGHSH, CDR2 LQKENI. The CDR3 DNA reads TGTGCCAGCTCACCTCCCGGGTACCAAGAGACCCAGTACTTC. The encoded protein is CASSPPGYQETQYF.

V usage is TRBV6-2 or TRBV6-3 and J usage is TRBJ1-3; D unresolved. The length of the CDR3 is 16 residues. Germline CDR1 reads MNHEY; CDR2 reads SVGEGT. V lost 0 bases to trimming and J lost 4 bases, with 13 bases between them. Written as DNA, the CDR3 is TGTGCCAGCAGTTACTCGAAAGCGGCAGTCGGAAACACCATATATTTT. This gives the protein CASSYSKAAVGNTIYF.